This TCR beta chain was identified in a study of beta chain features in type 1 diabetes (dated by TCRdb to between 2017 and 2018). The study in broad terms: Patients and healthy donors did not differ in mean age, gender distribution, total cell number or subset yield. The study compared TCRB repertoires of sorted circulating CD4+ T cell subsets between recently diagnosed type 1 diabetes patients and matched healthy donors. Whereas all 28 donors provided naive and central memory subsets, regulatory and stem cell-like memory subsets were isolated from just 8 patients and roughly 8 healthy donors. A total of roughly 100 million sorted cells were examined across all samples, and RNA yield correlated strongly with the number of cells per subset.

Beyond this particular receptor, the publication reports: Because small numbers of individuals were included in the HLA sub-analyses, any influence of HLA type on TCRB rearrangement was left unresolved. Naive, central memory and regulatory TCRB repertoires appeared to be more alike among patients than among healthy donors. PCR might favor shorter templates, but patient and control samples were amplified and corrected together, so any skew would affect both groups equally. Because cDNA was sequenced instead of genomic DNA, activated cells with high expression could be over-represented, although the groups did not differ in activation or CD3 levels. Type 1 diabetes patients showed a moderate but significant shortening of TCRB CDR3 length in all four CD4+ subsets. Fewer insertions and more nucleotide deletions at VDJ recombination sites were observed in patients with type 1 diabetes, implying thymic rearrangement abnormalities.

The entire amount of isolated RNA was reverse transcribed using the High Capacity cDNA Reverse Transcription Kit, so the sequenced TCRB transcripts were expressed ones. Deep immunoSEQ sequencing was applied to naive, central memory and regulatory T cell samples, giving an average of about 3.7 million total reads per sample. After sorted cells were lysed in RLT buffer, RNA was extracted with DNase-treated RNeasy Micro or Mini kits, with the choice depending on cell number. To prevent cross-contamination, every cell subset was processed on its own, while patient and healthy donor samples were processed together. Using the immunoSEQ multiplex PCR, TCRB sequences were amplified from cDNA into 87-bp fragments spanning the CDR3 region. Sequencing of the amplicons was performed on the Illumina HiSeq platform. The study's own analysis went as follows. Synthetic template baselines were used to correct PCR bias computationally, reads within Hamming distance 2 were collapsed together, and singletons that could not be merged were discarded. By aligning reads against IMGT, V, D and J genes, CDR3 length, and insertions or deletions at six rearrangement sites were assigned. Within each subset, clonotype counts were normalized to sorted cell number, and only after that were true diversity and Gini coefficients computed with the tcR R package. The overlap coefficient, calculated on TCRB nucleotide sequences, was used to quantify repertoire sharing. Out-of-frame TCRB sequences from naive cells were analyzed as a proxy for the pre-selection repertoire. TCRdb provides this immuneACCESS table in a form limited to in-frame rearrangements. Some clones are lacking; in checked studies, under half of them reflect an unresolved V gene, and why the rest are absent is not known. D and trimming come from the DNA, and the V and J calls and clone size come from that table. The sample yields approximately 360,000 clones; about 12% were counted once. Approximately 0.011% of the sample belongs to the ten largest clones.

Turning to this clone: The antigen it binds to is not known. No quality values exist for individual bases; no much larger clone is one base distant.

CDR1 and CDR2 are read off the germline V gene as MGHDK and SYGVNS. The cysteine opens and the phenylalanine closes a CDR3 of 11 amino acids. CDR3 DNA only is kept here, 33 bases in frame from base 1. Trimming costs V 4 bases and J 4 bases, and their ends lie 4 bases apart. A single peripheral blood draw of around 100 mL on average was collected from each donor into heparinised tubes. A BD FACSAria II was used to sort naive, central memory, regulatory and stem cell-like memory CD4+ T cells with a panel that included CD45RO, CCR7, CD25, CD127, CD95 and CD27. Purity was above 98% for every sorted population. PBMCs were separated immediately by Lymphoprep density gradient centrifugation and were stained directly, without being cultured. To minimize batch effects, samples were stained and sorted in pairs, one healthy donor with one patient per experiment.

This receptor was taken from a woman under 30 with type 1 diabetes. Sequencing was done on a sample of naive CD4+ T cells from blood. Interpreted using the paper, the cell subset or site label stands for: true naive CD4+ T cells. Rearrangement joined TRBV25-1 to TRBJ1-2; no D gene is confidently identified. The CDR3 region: CASSVFYGYTF. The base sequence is TGTGCCAGCAGTGTCTTCTATGGCTACACCTTC.